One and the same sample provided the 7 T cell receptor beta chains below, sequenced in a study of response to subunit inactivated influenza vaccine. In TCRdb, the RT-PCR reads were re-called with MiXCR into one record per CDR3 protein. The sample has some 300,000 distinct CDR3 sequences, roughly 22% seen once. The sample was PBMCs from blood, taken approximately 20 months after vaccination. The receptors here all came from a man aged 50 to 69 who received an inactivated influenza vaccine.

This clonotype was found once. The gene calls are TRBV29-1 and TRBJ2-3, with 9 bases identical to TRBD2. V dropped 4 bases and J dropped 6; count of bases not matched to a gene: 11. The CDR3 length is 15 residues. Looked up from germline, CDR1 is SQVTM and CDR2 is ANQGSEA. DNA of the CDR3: TGCAGCGTTGTTCCGCGGGAGGGCCTTCGGGATACGCAGTATTTT. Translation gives CSVVPREGLRDTQYF.

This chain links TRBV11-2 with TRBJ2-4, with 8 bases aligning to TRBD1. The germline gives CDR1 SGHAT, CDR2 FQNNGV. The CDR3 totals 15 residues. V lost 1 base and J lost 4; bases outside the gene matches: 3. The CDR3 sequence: CASSLVWTGKNIQYF. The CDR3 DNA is TGTGCCAGCAGCTTAGTCTGGACAGGGAAAAACATTCAGTACTTC.

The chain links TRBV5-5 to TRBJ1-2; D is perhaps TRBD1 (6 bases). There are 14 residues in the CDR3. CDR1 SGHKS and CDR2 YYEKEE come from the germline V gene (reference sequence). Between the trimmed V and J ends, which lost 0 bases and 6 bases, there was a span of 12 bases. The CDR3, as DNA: TGTGCCAGCAGCTTGGGCGACAGGAGACATGGCTACACCTTC. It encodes CASSLGDRRHGYTF.

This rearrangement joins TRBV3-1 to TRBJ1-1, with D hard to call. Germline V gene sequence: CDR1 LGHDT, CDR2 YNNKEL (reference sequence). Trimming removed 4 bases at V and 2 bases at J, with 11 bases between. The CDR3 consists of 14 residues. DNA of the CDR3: TGTGCCAGCAGCCCTCGATTGGGAAACACTGAAGCTTTCTTT. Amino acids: CASSPRLGNTEAFF.

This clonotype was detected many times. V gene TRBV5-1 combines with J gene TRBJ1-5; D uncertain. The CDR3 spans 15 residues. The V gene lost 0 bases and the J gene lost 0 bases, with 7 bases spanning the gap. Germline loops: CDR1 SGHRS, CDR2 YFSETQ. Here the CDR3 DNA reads TGCGCCAGCAGCTTGGGCATCCTTAGCAATCAGCCCCAGCATTTT. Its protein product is CASSLGILSNQPQHF.

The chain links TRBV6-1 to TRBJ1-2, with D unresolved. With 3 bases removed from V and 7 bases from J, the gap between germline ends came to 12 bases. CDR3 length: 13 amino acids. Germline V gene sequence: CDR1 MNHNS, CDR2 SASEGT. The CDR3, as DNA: TGTGCCAGCAGTGATTACATCCTCGGTGGCTACACCTTC. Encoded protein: CASSDYILGGYTF.

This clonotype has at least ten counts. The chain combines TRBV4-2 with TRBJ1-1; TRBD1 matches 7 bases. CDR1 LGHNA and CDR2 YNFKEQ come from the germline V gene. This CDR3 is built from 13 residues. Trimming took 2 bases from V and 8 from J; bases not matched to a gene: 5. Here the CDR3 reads CASSQQGVTEAFF. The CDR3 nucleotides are TGTGCCAGCAGCCAACAGGGGGTTACCGAAGCTTTCTTT.